The sequence of this T cell receptor beta chain was determined in a study of T cells in Graves' hyperthyroidism and ophthalmopathy. Across the study: The blood sample was taken at first diagnosis, before treatment began.

The PBMCs were sourced from fresh peripheral blood (approximately 9.6 ml). This CDR3 has 13 residues. From germline, CDR1 is KGHSH and CDR2 LQKENI. Trimming shortened V by 10 bases and J by 5 bases, and 14 bases separated the two germline ends. Ten or more counts support this clonotype. RNA transcripts yielded amplified TCR beta CDR3 regions. A set of HTBI primers served as the primers for a first-round RT-PCR of the TCR CDR3. A single record per CDR3 protein comes from TCRdb applying MiXCR to the multiplex PCR reads. This sample has some 370,000 distinct CDR3 sequences, with roughly an eighth found just once.

Source material: blood. The clonotype originates from a man aged 50 to 60 with Graves' ophthalmopathy. The chain recombines TRBV18 with TRBJ1-4; D remains ambiguous. The CDR3 protein is CATRLGRNEKLFF. In DNA form, the CDR3 reads TGTGCCACCAGACTTGGACGAAATGAAAAACTGTTTTTT. Full variable domain (missing parts from reference TRBV18 and TRBJ1-4): NAGVMQNPRHLVRRRGQEARLRCSPMKGHSHVYWYRQLPEEGLKFMVYLQKENIIDESGMPKERFSAEFPKEGPSILRIQQVVRGDSAAYFCATRLGRNEKLFFGSGTQLSVL.